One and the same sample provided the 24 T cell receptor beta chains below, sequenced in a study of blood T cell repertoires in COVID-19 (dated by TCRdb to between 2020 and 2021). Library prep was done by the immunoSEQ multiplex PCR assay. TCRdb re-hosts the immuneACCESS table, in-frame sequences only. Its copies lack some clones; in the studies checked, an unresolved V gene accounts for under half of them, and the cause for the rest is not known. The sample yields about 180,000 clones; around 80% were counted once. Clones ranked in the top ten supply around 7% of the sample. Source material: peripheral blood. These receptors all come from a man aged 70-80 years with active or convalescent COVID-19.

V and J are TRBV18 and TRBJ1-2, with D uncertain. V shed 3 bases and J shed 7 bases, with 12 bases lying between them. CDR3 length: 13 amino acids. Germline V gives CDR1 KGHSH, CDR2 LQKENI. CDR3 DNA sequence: TGTGCCAGCTCACCTCTAGGTGGGAGTGGCTACACCTTC. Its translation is CASSPLGGSGYTF.

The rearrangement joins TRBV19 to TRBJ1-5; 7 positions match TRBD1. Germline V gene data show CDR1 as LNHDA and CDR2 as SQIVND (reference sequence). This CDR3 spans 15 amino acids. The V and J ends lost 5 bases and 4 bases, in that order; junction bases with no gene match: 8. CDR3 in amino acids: CASSVTGDGNQPQHF. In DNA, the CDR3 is TGTGCCAGTAGTGTCACAGGGGATGGGAATCAGCCCCAGCATTTT.

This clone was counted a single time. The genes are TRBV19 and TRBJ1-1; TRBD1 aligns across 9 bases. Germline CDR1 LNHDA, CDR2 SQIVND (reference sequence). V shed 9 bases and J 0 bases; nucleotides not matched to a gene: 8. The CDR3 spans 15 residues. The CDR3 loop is CASTPGQGMNTEAFF. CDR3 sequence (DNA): TGTGCCAGCACACCGGGACAGGGTATGAACACTGAAGCTTTCTTT.

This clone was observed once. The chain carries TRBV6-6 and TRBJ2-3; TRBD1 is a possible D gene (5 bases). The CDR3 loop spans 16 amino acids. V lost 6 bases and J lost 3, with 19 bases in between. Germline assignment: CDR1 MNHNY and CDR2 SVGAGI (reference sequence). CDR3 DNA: TGTGCCAGCAGGGGGCAGGCGTTGCATGGAACAGATACGCAGTATTTT. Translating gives CASRGQALHGTDTQYF.

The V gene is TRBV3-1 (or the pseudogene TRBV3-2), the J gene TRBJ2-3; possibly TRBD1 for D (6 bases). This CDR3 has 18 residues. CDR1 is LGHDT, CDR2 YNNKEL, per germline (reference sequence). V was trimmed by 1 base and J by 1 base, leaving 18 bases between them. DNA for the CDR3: TGTGCCAGCAGCCAAGTCGGCGCTGGGACATCGGGCACAGATACGCAGTATTTT. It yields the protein CASSQVGAGTSGTDTQYF.

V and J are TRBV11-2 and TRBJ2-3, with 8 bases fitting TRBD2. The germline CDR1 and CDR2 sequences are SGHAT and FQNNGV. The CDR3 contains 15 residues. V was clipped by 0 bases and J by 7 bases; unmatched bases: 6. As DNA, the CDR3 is TGTGCCAGCAGCTTAGATCTCGGGGGGGTAAATACGCAGTATTTT. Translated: CASSLDLGGVNTQYF.

As DNA, the CDR3 is TGTGCCAGTAGATATACAGGGTCTGGGGCCAACGTCCTGACTTTC. Translated: CASRYTGSGANVLTF. V and J are TRBV19 and TRBJ2-6; tentatively, D is TRBD1 (6 bases). The V end was cut by 6 bases, the J end by 1 base, with 10 bases between. Per the germline V gene, CDR1 is LNHDA and CDR2 is SQIVND (reference sequence). The CDR3 runs 15 residues.

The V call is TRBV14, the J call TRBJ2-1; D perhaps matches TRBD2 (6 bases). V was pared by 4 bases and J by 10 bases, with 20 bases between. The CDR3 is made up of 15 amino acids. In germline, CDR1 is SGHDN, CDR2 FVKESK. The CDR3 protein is CASSRPGLRGEEQFF. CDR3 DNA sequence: TGTGCCAGCAGCCGGCCGGGACTCCGAGGGGAGGAGCAGTTCTTC.

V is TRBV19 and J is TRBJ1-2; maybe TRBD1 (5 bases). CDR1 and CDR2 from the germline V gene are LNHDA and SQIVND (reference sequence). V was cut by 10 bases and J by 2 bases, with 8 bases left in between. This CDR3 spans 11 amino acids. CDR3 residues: CATSGNYGYTF. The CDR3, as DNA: TGTGCCACCTCAGGGAACTATGGCTACACCTTC.

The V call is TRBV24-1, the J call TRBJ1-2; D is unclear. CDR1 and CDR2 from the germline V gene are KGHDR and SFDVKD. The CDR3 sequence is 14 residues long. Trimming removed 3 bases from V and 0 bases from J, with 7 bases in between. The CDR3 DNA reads TGTGCCACCAGTGATCAGAATTCTAACTATGGCTACACCTTC. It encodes CATSDQNSNYGYTF.

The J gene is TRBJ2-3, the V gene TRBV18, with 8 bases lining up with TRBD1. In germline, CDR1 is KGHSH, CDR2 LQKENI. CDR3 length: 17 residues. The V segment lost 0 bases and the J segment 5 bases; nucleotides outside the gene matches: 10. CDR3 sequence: CASSPPKAQGGRDTQYF. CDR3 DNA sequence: TGTGCCAGCTCACCACCGAAGGCACAGGGGGGACGAGATACGCAGTATTTT.

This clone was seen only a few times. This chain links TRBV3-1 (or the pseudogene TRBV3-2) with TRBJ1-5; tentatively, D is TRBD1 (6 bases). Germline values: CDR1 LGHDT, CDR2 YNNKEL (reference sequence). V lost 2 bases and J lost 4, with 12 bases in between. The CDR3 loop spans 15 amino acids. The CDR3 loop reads CASSQNTGNNQPQHF. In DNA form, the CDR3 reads TGTGCCAGCAGCCAAAATACAGGGAATAATCAGCCCCAGCATTTT.

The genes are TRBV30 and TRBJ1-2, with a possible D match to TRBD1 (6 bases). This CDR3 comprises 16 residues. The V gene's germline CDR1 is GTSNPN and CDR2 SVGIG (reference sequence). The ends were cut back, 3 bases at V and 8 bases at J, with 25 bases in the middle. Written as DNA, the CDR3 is TGTGCCTGGAGGTACAGGGCCAAGGTTGTTTTGGGGGGCTACACCTTC. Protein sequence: CAWRYRAKVVLGGYTF.

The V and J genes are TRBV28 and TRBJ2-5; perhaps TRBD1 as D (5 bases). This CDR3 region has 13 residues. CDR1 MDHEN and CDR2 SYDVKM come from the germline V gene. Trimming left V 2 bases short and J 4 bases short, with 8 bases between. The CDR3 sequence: CASSLAGSETQYF. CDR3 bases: TGTGCCAGCAGTTTAGCAGGGTCAGAGACCCAGTACTTC.

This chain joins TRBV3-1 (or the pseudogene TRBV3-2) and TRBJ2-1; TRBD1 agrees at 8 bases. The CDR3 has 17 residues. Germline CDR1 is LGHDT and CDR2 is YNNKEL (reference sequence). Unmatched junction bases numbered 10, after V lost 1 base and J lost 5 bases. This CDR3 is CASSQVHGTGVHNEQFF. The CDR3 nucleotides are TGTGCCAGCAGCCAAGTCCATGGGACAGGTGTCCACAATGAGCAGTTCTTC.

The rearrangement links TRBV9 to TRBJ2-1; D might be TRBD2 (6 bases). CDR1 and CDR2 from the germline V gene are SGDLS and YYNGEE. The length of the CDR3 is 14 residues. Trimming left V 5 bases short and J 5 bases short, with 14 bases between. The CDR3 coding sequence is TGTGCCAGCAGTTACGGGACTTCGAACAATGAGCAGTTCTTC. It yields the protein CASSYGTSNNEQFF.

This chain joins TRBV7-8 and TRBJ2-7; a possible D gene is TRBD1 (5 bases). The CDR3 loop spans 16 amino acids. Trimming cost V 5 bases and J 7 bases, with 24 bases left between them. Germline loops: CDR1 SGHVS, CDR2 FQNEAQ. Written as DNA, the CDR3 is TGTGCCAGCAGCCCAAGGACACGATCTACCTATTGGGAGCAGTACTTC. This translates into CASSPRTRSTYWEQYF.

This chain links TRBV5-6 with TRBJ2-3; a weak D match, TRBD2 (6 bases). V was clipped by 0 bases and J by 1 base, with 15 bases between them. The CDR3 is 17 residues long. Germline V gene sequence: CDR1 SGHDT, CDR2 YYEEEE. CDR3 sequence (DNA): TGTGCCAGCAGCTTGGCTTTCACAGGCGGGGGCACAGATACGCAGTATTTT. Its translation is CASSLAFTGGGTDTQYF.

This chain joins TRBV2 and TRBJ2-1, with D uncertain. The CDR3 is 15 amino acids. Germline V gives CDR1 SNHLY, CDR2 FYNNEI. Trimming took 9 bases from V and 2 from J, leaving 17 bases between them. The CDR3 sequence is CAREPRPIPYNEQFF. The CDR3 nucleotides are TGTGCCAGGGAACCGAGGCCCATTCCCTACAATGAGCAGTTCTTC. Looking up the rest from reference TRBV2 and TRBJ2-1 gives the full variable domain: EPEVTQTPSHQVTQMGQEVILRCVPISNHLYFYWYRQILGQKVEFLVSFYNNEISEKSEIFDDQFSVERPDGSNFTLKIRSTKLEDSAMYFCAREPRPIPYNEQFFGPGTRLTVL.

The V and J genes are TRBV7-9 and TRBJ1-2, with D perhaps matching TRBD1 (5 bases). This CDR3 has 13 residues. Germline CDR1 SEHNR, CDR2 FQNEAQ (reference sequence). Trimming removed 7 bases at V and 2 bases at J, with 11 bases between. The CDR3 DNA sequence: TGTGCCAGCAACACAGGTGGGAACTATGGCTACACCTTC. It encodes CASNTGGNYGYTF.

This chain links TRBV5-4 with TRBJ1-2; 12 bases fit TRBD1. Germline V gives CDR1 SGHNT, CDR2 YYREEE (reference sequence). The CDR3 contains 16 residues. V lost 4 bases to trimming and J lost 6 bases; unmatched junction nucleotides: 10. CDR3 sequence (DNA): TGTGCCAGCAGCATGGGACAGGGGGCGTTATCTGATGGCTACACCTTC. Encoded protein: CASSMGQGALSDGYTF.

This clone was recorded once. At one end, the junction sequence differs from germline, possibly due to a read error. CDR3 residues: CGGTIGKTQYF. Written as DNA, the CDR3 is TGTGGCGGGACGATTGGAAAGACCCAGTACTTC. V is TRBV29-1 and J is TRBJ2-5, with TRBD2 as a possible D gene (6 bases). The CDR3 totals 11 residues. Germline V gene data show CDR1 as SQVTM and CDR2 as ANQGSEA.

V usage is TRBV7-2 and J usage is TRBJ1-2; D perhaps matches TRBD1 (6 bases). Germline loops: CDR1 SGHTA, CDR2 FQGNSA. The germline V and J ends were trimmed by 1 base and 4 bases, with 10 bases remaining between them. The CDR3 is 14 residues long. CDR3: CASSLDMGAYGYTF. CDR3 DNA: TGTGCCAGCAGCTTAGATATGGGGGCCTATGGCTACACCTTC.

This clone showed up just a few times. The CDR3: CASSLGQGRPQHF. CDR3 sequence (DNA): TGTGCCAGCAGCCTGGGACAGGGAAGGCCCCAGCATTTT. The chain is built from TRBV3-1 (or the pseudogene TRBV3-2) and TRBJ1-5, with TRBD1 identical over 9 bases. The CDR3 consists of 13 residues. Losses at the gene ends were 4 bases for V and 9 bases for J; bases not matched to a gene: 4. The germline gives CDR1 LGHDT, CDR2 YNNKEL (reference sequence).